The present TCR beta chain was sequenced within a study of cytomegalovirus exposure and HLA in healthy donors. The PCR had 60 Vbeta and 13 Jbeta primers. Method: immunoSEQ multiplex PCR; TCRdb's copy keeps in-frame clones and lacks some. The sample contains about 59,000 clones, about four fifths of which appear only once. The study's findings and limits: TCR beta V- and J-gene trimming was later associated with a missense DCLRE1C variant.

This CDR3 has 16 residues. Germline V lookup: CDR1 SGDLS, CDR2 YYNGEE. With V trimmed by 4 bases and J by 2 bases, 5 bases remained unmatched. Of note for this clone: Its antigen is as yet unknown.

The sequence was collected from a man in his forties or fifties in good health and CMV-seronegative. Specimen: PBMCs. This chain connects TRBV9 to TRBJ2-1; 11 bases agree with TRBD2. CDR3 in DNA: TGTGCCAGCAGCCGTTTAGCGGGGGGGACCTACAATGAGCAGTTCTTC. It yields the protein CASSRLAGGTYNEQFF.